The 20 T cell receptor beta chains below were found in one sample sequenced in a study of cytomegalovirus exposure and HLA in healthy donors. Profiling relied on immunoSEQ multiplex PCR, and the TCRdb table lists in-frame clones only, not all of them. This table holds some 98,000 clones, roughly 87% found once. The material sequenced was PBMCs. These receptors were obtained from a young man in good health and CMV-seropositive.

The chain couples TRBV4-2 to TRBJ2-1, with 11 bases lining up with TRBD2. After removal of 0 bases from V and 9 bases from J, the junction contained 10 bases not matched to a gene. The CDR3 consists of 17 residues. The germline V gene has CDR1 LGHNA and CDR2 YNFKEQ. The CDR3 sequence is CASSQDGGTSGIGEQFF. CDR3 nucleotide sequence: TGTGCCAGCAGCCAAGATGGGGGGACTAGCGGTATAGGTGAGCAGTTCTTC.

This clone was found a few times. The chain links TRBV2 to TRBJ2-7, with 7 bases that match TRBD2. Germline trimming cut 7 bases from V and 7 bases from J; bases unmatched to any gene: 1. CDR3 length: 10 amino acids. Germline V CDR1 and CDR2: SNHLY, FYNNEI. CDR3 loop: CASNGGEQYF. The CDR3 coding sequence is TGTGCCAGCAACGGGGGGGAGCAGTACTTC.

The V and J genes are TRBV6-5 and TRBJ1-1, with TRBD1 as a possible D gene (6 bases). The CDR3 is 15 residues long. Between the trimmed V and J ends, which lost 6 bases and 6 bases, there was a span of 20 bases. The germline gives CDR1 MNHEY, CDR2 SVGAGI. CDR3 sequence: CASSNLQGKGAEAFF. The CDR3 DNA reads TGTGCCAGCAGCAATCTACAGGGAAAGGGCGCTGAAGCTTTCTTT.

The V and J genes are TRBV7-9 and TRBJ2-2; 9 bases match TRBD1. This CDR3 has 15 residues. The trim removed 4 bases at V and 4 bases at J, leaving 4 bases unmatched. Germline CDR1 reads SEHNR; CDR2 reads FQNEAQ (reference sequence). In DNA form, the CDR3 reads TGTGCCAGCAGCTCGCAGACAGGGGGCACCGGGGAGCTGTTTTTT. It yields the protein CASSSQTGGTGELFF.

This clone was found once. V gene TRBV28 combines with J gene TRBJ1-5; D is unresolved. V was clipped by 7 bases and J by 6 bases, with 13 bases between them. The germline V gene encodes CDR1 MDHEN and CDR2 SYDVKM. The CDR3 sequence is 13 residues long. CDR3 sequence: CASNPRTGQPQHF. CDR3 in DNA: TGTGCCAGCAACCCCCGAACGGGTCAGCCCCAGCATTTT.

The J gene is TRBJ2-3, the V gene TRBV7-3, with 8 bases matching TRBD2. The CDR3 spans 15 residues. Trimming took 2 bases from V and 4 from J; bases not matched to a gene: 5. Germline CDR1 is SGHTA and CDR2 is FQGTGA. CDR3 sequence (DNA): TGTGCCAGCAGCTTAGGGGCGGGGGGCGCAGATACGCAGTATTTT. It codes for CASSLGAGGADTQYF.

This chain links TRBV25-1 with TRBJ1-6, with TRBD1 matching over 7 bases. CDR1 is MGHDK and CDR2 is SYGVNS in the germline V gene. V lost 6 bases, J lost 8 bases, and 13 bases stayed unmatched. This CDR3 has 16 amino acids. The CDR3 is CASREASTGSYSPLHF. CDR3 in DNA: TGTGCCAGCAGAGAGGCCTCGACAGGGAGCTATTCACCCCTCCACTTT.

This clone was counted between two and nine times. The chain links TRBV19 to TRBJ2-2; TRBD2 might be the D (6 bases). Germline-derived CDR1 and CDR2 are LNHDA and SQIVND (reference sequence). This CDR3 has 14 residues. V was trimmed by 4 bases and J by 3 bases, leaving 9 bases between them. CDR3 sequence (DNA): TGTGCCAGTAGTACTACTAGCTACACCGGGGAGCTGTTTTTT. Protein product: CASSTTSYTGELFF.

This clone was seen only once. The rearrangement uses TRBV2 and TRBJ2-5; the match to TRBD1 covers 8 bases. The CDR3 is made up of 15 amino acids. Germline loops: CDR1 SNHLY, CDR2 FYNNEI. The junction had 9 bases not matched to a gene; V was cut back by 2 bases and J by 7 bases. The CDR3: CASSETPGGSGTQYF. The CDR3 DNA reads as TGTGCCAGCAGTGAAACCCCAGGGGGCAGCGGGACCCAGTACTTC.

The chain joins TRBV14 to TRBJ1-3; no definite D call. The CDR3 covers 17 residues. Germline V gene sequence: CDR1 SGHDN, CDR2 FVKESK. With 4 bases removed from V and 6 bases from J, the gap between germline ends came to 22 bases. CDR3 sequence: CASSPYAGKRLENTIYF. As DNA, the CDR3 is TGTGCCAGCAGCCCCTATGCGGGGAAAAGACTGGAAAACACCATATATTTT. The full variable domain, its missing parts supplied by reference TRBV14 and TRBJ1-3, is EAGVTQFPSHSVIEKGQTVTLRCDPISGHDNLYWYRRVMGKEIKFLLHFVKESKQDESGMPNNRFLAERTGGTYSTLKVQPAELEDSGVYFCASSPYAGKRLENTIYFGEGSWLTVV.

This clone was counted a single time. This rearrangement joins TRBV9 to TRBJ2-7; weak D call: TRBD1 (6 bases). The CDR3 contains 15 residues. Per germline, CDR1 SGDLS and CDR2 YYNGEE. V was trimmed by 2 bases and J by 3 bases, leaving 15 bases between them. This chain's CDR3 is CASSVNSRDIYEQYF. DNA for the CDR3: TGTGCCAGCAGCGTCAATTCAAGGGACATCTACGAGCAGTACTTC.

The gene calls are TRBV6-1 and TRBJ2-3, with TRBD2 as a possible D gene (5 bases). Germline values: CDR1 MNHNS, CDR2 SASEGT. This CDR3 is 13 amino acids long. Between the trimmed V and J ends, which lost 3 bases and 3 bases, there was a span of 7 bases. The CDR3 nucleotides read TGTGCCAGCAGTGATACGGGGACAGATACGCAGTATTTT. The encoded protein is CASSDTGTDTQYF.

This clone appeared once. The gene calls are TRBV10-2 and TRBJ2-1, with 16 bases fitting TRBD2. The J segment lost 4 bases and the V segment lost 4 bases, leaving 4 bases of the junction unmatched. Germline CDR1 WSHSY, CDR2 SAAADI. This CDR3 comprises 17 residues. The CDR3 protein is CASSGGTSGRAYNEQFF. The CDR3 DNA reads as TGCGCCAGCAGTGGAGGGACTAGCGGGAGGGCTTACAATGAGCAGTTCTTC.

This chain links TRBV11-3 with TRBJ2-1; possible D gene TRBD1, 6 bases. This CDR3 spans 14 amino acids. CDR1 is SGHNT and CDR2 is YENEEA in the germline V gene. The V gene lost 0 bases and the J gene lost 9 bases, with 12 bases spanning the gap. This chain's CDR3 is CASSLESGAGEQFF. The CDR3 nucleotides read TGTGCCAGCAGCTTAGAATCAGGGGCAGGTGAGCAGTTCTTC.

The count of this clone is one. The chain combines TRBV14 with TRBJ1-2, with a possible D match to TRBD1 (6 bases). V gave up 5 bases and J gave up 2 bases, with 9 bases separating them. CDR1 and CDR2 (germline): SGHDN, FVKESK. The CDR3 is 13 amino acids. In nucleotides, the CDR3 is TGTGCCAGCAGCTTCAGGGGAAACTATGGCTACACCTTC. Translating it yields CASSFRGNYGYTF.

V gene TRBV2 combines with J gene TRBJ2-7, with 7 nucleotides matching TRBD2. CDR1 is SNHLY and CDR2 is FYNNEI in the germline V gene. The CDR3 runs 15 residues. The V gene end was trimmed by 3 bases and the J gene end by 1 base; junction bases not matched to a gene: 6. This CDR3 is CASSEEGGISYEQYF. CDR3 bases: TGTGCCAGCAGTGAGGAGGGAGGGATTTCCTACGAGCAGTACTTC.

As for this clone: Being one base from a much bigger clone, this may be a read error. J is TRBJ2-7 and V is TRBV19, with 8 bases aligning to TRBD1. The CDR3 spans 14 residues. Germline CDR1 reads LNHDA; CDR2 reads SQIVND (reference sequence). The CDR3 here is CASEQGGPSDEQYF. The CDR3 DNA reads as TGTGCCAGTGAACAGGGGGGCCCCTCCGACGAGCAGTACTTC.

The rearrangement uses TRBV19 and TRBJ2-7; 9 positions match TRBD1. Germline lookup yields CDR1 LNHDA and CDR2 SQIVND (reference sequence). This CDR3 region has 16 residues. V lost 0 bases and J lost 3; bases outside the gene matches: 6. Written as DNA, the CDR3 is TGTGCCAGTAGTATAGATCGACAGGGGGGAGGCTACGAGCAGTACTTC. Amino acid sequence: CASSIDRQGGGYEQYF.

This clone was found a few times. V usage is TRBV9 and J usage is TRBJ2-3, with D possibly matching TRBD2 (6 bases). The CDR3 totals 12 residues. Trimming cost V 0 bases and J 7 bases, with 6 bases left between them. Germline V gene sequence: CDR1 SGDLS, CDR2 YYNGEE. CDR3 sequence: CASSVGTNTQYF. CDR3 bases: TGTGCCAGCAGCGTAGGGACTAATACGCAGTATTTT. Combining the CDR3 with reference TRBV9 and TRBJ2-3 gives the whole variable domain DSGVTQTPKHLITATGQRVTLRCSPRSGDLSVYWYQQSLDQGLQFLIQYYNGEERAKGNILERFSAQQFPDLHSELNLSSLELGDSALYFCASSVGTNTQYFGPGTRLTVL.

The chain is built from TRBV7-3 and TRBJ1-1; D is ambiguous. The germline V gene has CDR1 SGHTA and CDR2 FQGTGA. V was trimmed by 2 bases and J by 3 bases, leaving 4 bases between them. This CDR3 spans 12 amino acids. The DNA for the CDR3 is TGTGCCAGCAGCTTAGTAGACACTGAAGCTTTCTTT. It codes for CASSLVDTEAFF.